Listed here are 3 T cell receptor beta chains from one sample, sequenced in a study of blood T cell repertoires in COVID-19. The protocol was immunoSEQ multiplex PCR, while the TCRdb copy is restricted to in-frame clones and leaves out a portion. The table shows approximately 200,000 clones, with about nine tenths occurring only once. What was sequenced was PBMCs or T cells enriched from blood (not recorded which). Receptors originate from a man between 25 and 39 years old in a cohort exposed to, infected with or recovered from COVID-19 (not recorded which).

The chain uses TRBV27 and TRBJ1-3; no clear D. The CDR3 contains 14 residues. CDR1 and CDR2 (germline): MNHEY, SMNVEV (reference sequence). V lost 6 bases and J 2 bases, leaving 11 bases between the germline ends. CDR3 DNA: TGTGCCAGCAGGCAGGAAAACGCTGGAAACACCATATATTTT. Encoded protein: CASRQENAGNTIYF.

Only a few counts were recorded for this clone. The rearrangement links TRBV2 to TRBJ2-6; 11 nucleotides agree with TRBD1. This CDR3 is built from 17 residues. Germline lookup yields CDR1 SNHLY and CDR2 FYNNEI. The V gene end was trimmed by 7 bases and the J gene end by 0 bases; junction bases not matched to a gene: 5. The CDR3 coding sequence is TGTGCCAGCACTAGGACAGGGGGCAACTCTGGGGCCAACGTCCTGACTTTC. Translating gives CASTRTGGNSGANVLTF.

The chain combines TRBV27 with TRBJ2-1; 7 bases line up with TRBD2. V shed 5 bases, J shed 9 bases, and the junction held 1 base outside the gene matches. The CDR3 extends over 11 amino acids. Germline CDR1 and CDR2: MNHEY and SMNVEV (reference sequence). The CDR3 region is CASSGGGEQFF. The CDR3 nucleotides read TGTGCCAGCAGTGGGGGGGGTGAGCAGTTCTTC.